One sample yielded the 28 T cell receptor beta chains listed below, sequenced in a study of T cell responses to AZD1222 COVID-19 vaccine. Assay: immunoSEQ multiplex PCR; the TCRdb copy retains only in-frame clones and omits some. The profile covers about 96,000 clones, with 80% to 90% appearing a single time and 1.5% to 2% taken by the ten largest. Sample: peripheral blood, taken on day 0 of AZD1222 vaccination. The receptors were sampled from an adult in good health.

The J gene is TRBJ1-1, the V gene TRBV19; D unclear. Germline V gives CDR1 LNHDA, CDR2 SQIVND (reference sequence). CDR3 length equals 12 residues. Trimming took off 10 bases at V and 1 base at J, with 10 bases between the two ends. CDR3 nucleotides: TGTGCCACCTCAACAGAGAACACTGAAGCTTTCTTT. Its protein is CATSTENTEAFF. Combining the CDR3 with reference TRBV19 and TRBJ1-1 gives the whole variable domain DGGITQSPKYLFRKEGQNVTLSCEQNLNHDAMYWYRQDPGQGLRLIYYSQIVNDFQKGDIAEGYSVSREKKESFPLTVTSAQKNPTAFYLCATSTENTEAFFGQGTRLTVV.

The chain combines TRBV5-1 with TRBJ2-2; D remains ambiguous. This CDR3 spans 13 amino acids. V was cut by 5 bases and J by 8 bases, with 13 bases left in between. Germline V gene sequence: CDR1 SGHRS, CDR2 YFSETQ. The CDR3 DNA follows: TGCGCCAGCAGTGAAGGGCCCTCGGGGGAGCTGTTTTTT. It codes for CASSEGPSGELFF.

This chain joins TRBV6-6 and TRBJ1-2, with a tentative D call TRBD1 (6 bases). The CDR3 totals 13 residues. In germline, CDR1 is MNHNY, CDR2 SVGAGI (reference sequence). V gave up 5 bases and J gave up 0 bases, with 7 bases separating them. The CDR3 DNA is TGTGCCAGCAGTAGGACAGCTAACTATGGCTACACCTTC. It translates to CASSRTANYGYTF.

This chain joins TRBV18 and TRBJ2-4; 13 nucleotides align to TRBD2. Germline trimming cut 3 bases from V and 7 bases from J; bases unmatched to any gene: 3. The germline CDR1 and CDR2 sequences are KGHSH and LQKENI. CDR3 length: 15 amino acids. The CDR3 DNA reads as TGTGCCAGCTCACCGGGACTAGCGGGGTGGAACATTCAGTACTTC. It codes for CASSPGLAGWNIQYF.

The CDR3 is CASGRGGNTDTQYF. For the CDR3, the DNA is TGTGCCAGCGGGCGCGGGGGGAACACAGATACGCAGTATTTT. This chain connects TRBV2 to TRBJ2-3; 8 bases are a match to TRBD2. This CDR3 contains 14 residues. CDR1 SNHLY and CDR2 FYNNEI come from the germline V gene. J gave up 2 bases and V 8 bases, and 6 bases lay outside the gene matches. Full variable domain (outside the CDR3, taken from reference TRBV2 and TRBJ2-3): EPEVTQTPSHQVTQMGQEVILRCVPISNHLYFYWYRQILGQKVEFLVSFYNNEISEKSEIFDDQFSVERPDGSNFTLKIRSTKLEDSAMYFCASGRGGNTDTQYFGPGTRLTVL.

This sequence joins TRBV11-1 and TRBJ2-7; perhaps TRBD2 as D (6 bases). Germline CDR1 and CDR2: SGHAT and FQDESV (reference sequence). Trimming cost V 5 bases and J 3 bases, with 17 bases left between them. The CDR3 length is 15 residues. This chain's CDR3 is CASSPRDSYFYEQYF. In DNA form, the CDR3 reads TGTGCCAGCAGCCCCAGGGACTCCTACTTCTACGAGCAGTACTTC.

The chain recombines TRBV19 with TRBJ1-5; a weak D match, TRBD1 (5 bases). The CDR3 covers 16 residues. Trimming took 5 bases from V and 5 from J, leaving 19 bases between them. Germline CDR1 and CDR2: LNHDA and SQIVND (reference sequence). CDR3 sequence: CASSPNIWGVDQPQHF. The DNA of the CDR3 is TGTGCCAGTAGTCCGAATATCTGGGGGGTCGATCAGCCCCAGCATTTT.

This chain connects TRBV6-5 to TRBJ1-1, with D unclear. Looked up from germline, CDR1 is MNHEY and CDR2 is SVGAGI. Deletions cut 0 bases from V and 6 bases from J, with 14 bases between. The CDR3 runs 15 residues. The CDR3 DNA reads TGTGCCAGCAGTTACTCTTTGATCGGAGGTGCTGAAGCTTTCTTT. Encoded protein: CASSYSLIGGAEAFF.

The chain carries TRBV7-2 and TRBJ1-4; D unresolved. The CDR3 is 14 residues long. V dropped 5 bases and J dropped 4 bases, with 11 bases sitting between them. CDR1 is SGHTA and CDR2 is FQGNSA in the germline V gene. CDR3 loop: CASSIDMNNEKLFF. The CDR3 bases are TGTGCCAGCAGCATTGACATGAATAATGAAAAACTGTTTTTT.

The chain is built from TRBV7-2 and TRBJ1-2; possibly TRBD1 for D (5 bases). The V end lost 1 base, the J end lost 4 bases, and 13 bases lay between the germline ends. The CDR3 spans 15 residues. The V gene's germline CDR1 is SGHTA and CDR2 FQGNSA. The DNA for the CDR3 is TGTGCCAGCAGCTTAGGGGGCTCGGCGGCCTATGGCTACACCTTC. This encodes CASSLGGSAAYGYTF.

The CDR3 nucleotides read TGTGCCAGCAGAGGGATTCGCCAAGAGACCCAGTACTTC. Its translation is CASRGIRQETQYF. The V and J genes are TRBV6-6 and TRBJ2-5; no reliable D call. CDR3 length equals 13 residues. Germline V gene data show CDR1 as MNHNY and CDR2 as SVGAGI (reference sequence). V was clipped by 6 bases and J by 1 base, with 9 bases between them.

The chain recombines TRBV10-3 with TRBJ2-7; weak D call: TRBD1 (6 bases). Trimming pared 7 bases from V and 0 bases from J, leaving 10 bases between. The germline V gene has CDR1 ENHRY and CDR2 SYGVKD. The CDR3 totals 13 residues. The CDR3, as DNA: TGTGCCATCAACACAGGGAGCTCCTACGAGCAGTACTTC. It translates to CAINTGSSYEQYF.

The CDR3 region is CAWSPTGGALGIQGVRGGYTF. DNA of the CDR3: TGTGCCTGGAGTCCTACAGGGGGGGCTCTTGGGATTCAGGGGGTTAGAGGAGGCTACACCTTC. The J gene is TRBJ1-2, the V gene TRBV30, with 8 bases identical to TRBD1. Germline V gene sequence: CDR1 GTSNPN, CDR2 SVGIG (reference sequence). The CDR3 is 21 residues long. V lost 2 bases and J lost 8; bases outside the gene matches: 31.

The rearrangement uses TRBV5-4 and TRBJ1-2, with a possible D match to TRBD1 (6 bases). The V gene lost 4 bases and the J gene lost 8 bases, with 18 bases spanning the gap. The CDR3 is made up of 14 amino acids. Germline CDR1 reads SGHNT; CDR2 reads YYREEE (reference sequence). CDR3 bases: TGTGCCAGCAGCGTAGATCCAGGGGAGCAAGGCTACACCTTC. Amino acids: CASSVDPGEQGYTF.

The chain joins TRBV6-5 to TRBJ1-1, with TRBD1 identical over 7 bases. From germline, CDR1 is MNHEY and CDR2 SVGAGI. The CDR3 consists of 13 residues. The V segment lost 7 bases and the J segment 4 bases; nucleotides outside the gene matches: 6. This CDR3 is CASKGQEVTEAFF. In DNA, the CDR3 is TGTGCCAGCAAAGGACAGGAGGTCACTGAAGCTTTCTTT.

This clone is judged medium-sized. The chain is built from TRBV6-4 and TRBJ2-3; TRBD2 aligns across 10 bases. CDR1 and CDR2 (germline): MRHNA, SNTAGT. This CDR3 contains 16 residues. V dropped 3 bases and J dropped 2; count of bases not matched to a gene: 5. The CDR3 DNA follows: TGTGCCAGCAGTGATGTAGCGGGGGGTCCCACAGATACGCAGTATTTT. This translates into CASSDVAGGPTDTQYF.

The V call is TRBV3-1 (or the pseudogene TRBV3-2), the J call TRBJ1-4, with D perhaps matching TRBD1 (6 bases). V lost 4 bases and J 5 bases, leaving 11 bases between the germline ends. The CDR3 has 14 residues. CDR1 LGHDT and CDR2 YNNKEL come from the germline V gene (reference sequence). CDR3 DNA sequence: TGTGCCAGCAGCCGGGGGCAGCCAAATGAAAAACTGTTTTTT. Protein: CASSRGQPNEKLFF.

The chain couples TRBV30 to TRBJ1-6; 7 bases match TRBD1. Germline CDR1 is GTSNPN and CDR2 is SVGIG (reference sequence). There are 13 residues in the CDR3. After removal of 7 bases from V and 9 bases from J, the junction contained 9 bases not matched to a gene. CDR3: CAYSTGLTSPLHF. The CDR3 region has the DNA TGTGCCTACTCGACAGGGTTAACTTCACCCCTCCACTTT. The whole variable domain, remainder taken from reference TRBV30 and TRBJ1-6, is SQTIHQWPATLVQPVGSPLSLECTVEGTSNPNLYWYRQAAGRGLQLLFYSVGIGQISSEVPQNLSASRPQDRQFILSSKKLLLSDSGFYLCAYSTGLTSPLHFGNGTRLTVT.

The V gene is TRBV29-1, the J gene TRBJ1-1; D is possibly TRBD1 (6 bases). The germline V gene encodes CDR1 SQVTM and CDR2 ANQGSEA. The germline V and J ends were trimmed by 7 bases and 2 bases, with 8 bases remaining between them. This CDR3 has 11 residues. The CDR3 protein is CSADSNTEAFF. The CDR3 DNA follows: TGCAGCGCGGACAGCAACACTGAAGCTTTCTTT.

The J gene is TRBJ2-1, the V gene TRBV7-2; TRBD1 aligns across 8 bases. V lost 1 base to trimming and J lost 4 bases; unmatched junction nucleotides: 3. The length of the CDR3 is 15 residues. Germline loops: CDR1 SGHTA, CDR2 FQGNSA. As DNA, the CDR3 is TGTGCCAGCAGCTTAGAGGGACAGGATTACAATGAGCAGTTCTTC. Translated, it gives CASSLEGQDYNEQFF.

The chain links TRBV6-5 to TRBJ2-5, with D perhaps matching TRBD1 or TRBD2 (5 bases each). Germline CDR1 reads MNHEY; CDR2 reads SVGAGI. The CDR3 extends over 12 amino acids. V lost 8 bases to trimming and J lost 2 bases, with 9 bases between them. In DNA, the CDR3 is TGTGCCAGCTGGGACCAACAAGAGACCCAGTACTTC. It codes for CASWDQQETQYF.

Here the CDR3 reads CASRGVRGSGEAFF. DNA of the CDR3: TGCGCCAGCAGGGGGGTGAGGGGGTCTGGTGAAGCTTTCTTT. The chain is built from TRBV10-2 and TRBJ1-1; TRBD1 is a possible D gene (6 bases). Germline values: CDR1 WSHSY, CDR2 SAAADI. CDR3 length: 14 amino acids. V was clipped by 6 bases and J by 7 bases, with 18 bases between them.

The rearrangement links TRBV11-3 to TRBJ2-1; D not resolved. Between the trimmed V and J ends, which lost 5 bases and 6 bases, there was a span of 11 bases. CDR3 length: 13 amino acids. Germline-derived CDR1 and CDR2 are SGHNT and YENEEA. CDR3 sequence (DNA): TGTGCCAGCAGCCCGACCTTGAGCAATGAGCAGTTCTTC. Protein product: CASSPTLSNEQFF.

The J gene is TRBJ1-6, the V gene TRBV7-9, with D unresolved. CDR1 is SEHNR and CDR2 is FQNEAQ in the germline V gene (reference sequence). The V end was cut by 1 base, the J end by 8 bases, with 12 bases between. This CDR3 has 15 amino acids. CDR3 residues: CASSLGTPWDSPLHF. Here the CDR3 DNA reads TGTGCCAGCAGCTTAGGGACTCCCTGGGATTCACCCCTCCACTTT. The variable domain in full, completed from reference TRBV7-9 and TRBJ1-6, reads DTGVSQNPRHKITKRGQNVTFRCDPISEHNRLYWYRQTLGQGPEFLTYFQNEAQLEKSRLLSDRFSAERPKGSFSTLEIQRTEQGDSAMYLCASSLGTPWDSPLHFGNGTRLTVT.

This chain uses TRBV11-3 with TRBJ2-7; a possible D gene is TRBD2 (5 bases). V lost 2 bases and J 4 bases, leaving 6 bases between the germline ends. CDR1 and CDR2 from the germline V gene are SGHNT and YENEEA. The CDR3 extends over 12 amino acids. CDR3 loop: CASSLRGYEQYF. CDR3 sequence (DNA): TGTGCCAGCAGCTTACGAGGGTACGAGCAGTACTTC.

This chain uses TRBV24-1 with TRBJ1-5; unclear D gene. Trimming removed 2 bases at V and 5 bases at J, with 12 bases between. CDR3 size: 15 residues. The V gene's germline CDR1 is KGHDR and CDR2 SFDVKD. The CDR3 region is CATSDSRTYDQPQHF. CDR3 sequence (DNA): TGTGCCACCAGTGATTCCCGGACGTACGATCAGCCCCAGCATTTT.

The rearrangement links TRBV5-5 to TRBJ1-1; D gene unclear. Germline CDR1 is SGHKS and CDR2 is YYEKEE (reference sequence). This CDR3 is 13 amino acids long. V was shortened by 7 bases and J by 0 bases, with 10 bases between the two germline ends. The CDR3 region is CASSTVMNTEAFF. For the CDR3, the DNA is TGTGCCAGCTCTACAGTCATGAACACTGAAGCTTTCTTT.

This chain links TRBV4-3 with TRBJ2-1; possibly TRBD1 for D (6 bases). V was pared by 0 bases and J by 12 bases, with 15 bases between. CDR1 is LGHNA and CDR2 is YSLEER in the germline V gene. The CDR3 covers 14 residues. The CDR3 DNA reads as TGCGCCAGCAGCCAAGAAGAGGGGACCAGGGGGCAGTTCTTC. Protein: CASSQEEGTRGQFF.